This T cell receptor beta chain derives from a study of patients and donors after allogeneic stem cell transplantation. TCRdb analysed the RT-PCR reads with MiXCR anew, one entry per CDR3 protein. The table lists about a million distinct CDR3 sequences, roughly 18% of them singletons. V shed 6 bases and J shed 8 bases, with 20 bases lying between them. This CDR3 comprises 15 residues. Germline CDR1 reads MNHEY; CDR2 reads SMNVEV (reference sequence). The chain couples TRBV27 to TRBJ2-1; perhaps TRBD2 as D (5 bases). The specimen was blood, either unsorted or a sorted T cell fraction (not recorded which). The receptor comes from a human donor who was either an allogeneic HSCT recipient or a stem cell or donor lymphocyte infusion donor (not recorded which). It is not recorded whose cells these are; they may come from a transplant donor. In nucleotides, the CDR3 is TGTGCCAGCAGCGACCTAGCCTACGAGCCGGATGAGCAGTTCTTC. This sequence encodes CASSDLAYEPDEQFF.